This T cell receptor beta chain was found in a study of identical twins. V lost 3 bases and J lost 0, with 16 bases in between. The CDR3 is 18 residues long. Germline V gives CDR1 KGHDR, CDR2 SFDVKD. TCRdb recomputed calls from the 5' RACE reads with MiXCR, one row per CDR3 protein. The table has roughly 350,000 distinct CDR3 sequences, approximately 8.8% seen once. This clonotype was detected a few times. V is TRBV24-1 and J is TRBJ2-2, with D possibly being TRBD1 (6 bases). The sequenced sample consisted of naive T cells sorted from blood. The TCR comes from a woman in her forties or fifties in good health. The chain's CDR3 is CATSDPYPGTSNTGELFF. The CDR3 DNA follows: TGTGCCACCAGTGATCCCTACCCCGGGACATCGAACACCGGGGAGCTGTTTTTT.